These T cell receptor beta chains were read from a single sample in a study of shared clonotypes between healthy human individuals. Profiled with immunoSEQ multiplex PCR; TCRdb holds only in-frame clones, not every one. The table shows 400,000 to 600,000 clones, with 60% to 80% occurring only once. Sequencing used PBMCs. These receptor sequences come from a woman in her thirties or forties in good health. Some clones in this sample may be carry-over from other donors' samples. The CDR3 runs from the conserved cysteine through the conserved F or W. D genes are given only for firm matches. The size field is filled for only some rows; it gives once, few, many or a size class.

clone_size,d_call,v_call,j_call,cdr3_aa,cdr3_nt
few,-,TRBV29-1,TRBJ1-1,CSVVEGVYTEAFF,TGCAGCGTTGTCGAGGGTGTGTACACTGAAGCTTTCTTT
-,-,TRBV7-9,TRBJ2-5,CASSPKETQYF,TGTGCCAGCAGCCCAAAAGAGACCCAGTACTTC
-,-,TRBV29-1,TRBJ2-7,CSVEGESGYEQYF,TGCAGCGTTGAGGGGGAATCGGGCTACGAGCAGTACTTC
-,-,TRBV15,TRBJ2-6,CATSRALTPVSFTHTSGANVLTF,TGTGCCACCAGCAGAGCTCTGACTCCCGTTAGTTTTACTCATACCTCTGGGGCCAACGTCCTGACTTTC
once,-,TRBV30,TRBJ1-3,CAWSVARNTIYF,TGTGCCTGGAGTGTAGCCCGAAACACCATATATTTT
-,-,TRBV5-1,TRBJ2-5,CASSLAEGGPYQETQYF,TGCGCCAGCAGCTTGGCCGAGGGTGGCCCGTACCAAGAGACCCAGTACTTC
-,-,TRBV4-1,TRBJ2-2,CASSLRTLNTGELFF,TGCGCCAGCAGCCTTAGGACATTGAACACCGGGGAGCTGTTTTTT
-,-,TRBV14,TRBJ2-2,CASSQIGLRLLGRSTGELFF,TGTGCCAGCAGCCAGATTGGACTGCGGCTTCTGGGTCGAAGCACCGGGGAGCTGTTTTTT
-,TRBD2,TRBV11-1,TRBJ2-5,CASSNLAGGPGETQYF,TGTGCCAGCAGCAACCTAGCGGGAGGGCCGGGAGAGACCCAGTACTTC
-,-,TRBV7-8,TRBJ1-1,CASSLFPGNTEAFF,TGTGCCAGCAGCTTATTCCCCGGGAACACTGAAGCTTTCTTT
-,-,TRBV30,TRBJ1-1,CAWSVFGGEAFF,TGTGCCTGGAGTGTATTCGGGGGCGAAGCTTTCTTT
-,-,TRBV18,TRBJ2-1,CASSPPGLNNEQFF,TGTGCCAGCTCACCACCGGGGCTCAACAATGAGCAGTTCTTC
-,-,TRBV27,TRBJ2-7,CASSFRRWSSYEQYF,TGTGCCAGCAGTTTCAGGAGGTGGAGCTCCTACGAGCAGTACTTC
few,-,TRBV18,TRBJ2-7,CASSPPGFLYEQYF,TGTGCCAGCTCACCACCGGGTTTCCTCTACGAGCAGTACTTC
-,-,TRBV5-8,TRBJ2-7,CASSADRRYEQYF,TGTGCCAGCAGCGCAGACAGGCGTTACGAGCAGTACTTC
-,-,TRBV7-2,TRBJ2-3,CASSPRRISSTDTQYF,TGTGCCAGCAGCCCAAGGAGGATTTCTAGCACAGATACGCAGTATTTT
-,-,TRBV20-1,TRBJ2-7,CSARGQYEQYF,TGCAGTGCTAGAGGTCAGTACGAGCAGTACTTC
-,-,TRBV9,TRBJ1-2,CASSGGTAKRYYGYTF,TGTGCCAGCAGCGGGGGGACTGCAAAGAGATACTATGGCTACACCTTC
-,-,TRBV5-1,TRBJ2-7,CASSPDGSYEQYF,TGCGCCAGCAGCCCAGACGGATCCTACGAGCAGTACTTC
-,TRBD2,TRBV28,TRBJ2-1,CASNRGTSGDNEQFF,TGTGCCAGCAATAGGGGGACTAGCGGGGACAATGAGCAGTTCTTC
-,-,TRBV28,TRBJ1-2,CASSSGANYGYTF,TGTGCCAGCAGTTCTGGAGCTAACTATGGCTACACCTTC
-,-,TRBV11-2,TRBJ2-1,CASSLSGRSYNEQFF,TGTGCCAGCAGCTTATCGGGCCGCTCCTACAATGAGCAGTTCTTC
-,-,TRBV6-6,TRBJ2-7,CASSPPSGAGYEQYF,TGCGCCAGCAGCCCCCCGTCGGGTGCGGGCTACGAGCAGTACTTC
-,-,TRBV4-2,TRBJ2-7,CASSQLLVLFRNEQYF,TGTGCCAGCAGCCAATTGCTAGTTCTATTTAGGAACGAGCAGTACTTC
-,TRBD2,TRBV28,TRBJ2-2,CASSTSGRATGELFF,TGTGCCAGCAGTACTAGCGGGAGGGCCACCGGGGAGCTGTTTTTT
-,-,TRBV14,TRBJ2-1,CASSTHGGYNEQFF,TGTGCCAGCAGCACTCATGGGGGTTACAATGAGCAGTTCTTC
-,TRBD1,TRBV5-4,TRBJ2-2,CASSQGTGANTGELFF,TGTGCCAGCAGCCAAGGGACAGGAGCGAACACCGGGGAGCTGTTTTTT
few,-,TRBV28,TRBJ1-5,CASSFQGPQHF,TGTGCCAGCAGTTTCCAGGGGCCCCAGCATTTT
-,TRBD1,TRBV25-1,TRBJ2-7,CASSARDRVYEQYF,TGTGCCAGCAGTGCCCGGGACAGGGTCTACGAGCAGTACTTC
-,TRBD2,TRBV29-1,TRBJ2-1,CSVEGSAGEGNEQFF,TGCAGCGTTGAAGGTTCGGCGGGAGAGGGCAATGAGCAGTTCTTC
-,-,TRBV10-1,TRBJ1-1,CASRQGPNAEAFF,TGCGCCAGCAGACAGGGACCCAATGCTGAAGCTTTCTTT
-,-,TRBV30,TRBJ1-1,CAWRRGRVRVTEAFF,TGTGCCTGGAGACGAGGGAGGGTACGAGTCACTGAAGCTTTCTTT
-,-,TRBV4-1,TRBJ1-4,CASSRGTNEKLFF,TGCGCCAGCAGCCGGGGCACTAATGAAAAACTGTTTTTT
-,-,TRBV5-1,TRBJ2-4,CASSSVDSKNIQYF,TGCGCCAGCAGCTCCGTAGACTCCAAAAACATTCAGTACTTC
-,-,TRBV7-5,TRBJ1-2,CASSVGQASYTF,TGTGCCAGCAGCGTCGGACAGGCTAGCTACACCTTC
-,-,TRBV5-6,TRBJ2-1,CASSYRDSEEFF,TGTGCCAGCAGTTACCGGGACTCAGAAGAGTTCTTC
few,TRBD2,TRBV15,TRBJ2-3,CATSSGGDADTQYF,TGTGCCACCAGCAGTGGGGGGGACGCAGATACGCAGTATTTT
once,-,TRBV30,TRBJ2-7,CAWRAGNYEQYF,TGTGCCTGGAGGGCAGGGAACTACGAGCAGTACTTC
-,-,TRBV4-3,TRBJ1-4,CASSQPEDGEKLFF,TGCGCCAGCAGCCAACCCGAGGACGGTGAAAAACTGTTTTTT
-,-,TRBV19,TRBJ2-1,CASSITSRNEQFF,TGTGCCAGTAGTATCACTAGCAGAAATGAGCAGTTCTTC
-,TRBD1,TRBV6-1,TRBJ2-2,CASSETGVTGELFF,TGTGCCAGCAGTGAAACAGGGGTCACCGGGGAGCTGTTTTTT
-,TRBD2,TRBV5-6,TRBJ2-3,CASSKGLAVADLYTQYF,TGTGCCAGCAGCAAGGGACTAGCGGTCGCCGACCTCTATACGCAGTATTTT